The 10 T cell receptor beta chains in this list originate from one sample, sequenced in a study of T cell repertoires in cytomegalovirus infection. Each CDR3 protein is one row after TCRdb ran MiXCR on the reads. There are almost 550,000 distinct CDR3 sequences in the sample; approximately 16% occur only once, and 20% to 30% lies in the top ten. The sample taken for sequencing was CD8+ T cells from PBMCs. The receptors shown here come from a human donor in good health (CMV status not recorded). Some clones in this sample may be carry-over from other donors' samples.

This clonotype showed up just once. The chain recombines TRBV27 with TRBJ2-5, with D perhaps matching TRBD2 (6 bases). CDR3 length equals 17 residues. Trimming left V 5 bases short and J 3 bases short, with 22 bases between. The germline V gene encodes CDR1 MNHEY and CDR2 SMNVEV (reference sequence). The CDR3 protein is CASSPSWGDQPKETQYF. The CDR3 coding sequence is TGTGCCAGCAGTCCCAGTTGGGGGGACCAACCCAAAGAGACCCAGTACTTC.

This clonotype was found a few times. This chain connects TRBV9 to TRBJ2-3; D may be TRBD2 (5 bases). Trimming pared 7 bases from V and 3 bases from J, leaving 18 bases between. Germline V lookup: CDR1 SGDLS, CDR2 YYNGEE. The CDR3 has 15 residues. The CDR3 here is CASHPDPGLTDTQYF. The CDR3 DNA sequence: TGTGCCAGCCACCCCGACCCTGGACTGACAGATACGCAGTATTTT.

The sample holds many counts of this clonotype. The chain uses TRBV7-9 and TRBJ2-5, with 10 bases identical to TRBD1. The CDR3 runs 14 residues. CDR1 is SEHNR and CDR2 is FQNEAQ in the germline V gene (reference sequence). V dropped 5 bases and J dropped 2; count of bases not matched to a gene: 2. CDR3 region: CASSGTGAQETQYF. The CDR3 bases are TGTGCCAGCAGCGGGACAGGGGCACAAGAGACCCAGTACTTC.

A note on this clonotype: This may come from a read error, since a much larger clone is one base off. The chain's CDR3 is CASSSQGRIQPQHF. CDR3 bases: TGTGCCAGCAGCTCACAGGGTAGGATTCAGCCCCAGCATTTT. The chain carries TRBV7-3 and TRBJ1-5; D is possibly TRBD1 (6 bases). Germline V gene sequence: CDR1 SGHTA, CDR2 FQGTGA. The CDR3 totals 14 residues. V was trimmed by 4 bases and J by 6 bases, leaving 13 bases between them.

This clonotype was observed a few times. V is TRBV9 and J is TRBJ2-5; 12 bases are a match to TRBD1. The CDR3 covers 16 residues. V shed 4 bases and J 5 bases; nucleotides not matched to a gene: 9. Germline lookup yields CDR1 SGDLS and CDR2 YYNGEE. The CDR3 DNA sequence: TGTGCCAGCAGCCCTCCCGGGACAGGGGGCAGGGAGACCCAGTACTTC. Protein: CASSPPGTGGRETQYF. Combining the CDR3 with reference TRBV9 and TRBJ2-5 gives the whole variable domain DSGVTQTPKHLITATGQRVTLRCSPRSGDLSVYWYQQSLDQGLQFLIQYYNGEERAKGNILERFSAQQFPDLHSELNLSSLELGDSALYFCASSPPGTGGRETQYFGPGTRLLVL.

This clonotype was counted many times. J is TRBJ2-5 and V is TRBV6-1, with 7 bases matching TRBD1. V shed 5 bases and J 0 bases; nucleotides not matched to a gene: 9. This CDR3 spans 16 amino acids. Looked up from germline, CDR1 is MNHNS and CDR2 is SASEGT. The chain's CDR3 is CASSSLAGGDQETQYF. The CDR3 DNA reads TGTGCCAGCAGTTCCTTAGCAGGGGGTGACCAAGAGACCCAGTACTTC.

The rearrangement joins TRBV7-9 to TRBJ2-5; D is perhaps TRBD1 (6 bases). CDR1 and CDR2 (germline): SEHNR, FQNEAQ (reference sequence). This CDR3 spans 14 amino acids. Trimming took 5 bases from V and 5 from J, leaving 15 bases between them. Written as DNA, the CDR3 is TGTGCCAGCAGCAACGGTGGGGGCCGGGAGACCCAGTACTTC. Its translation is CASSNGGGRETQYF.

This clonotype was observed at least ten times. The rearrangement links TRBV2 to TRBJ2-7; TRBD2 agrees at 8 bases. CDR1 is SNHLY and CDR2 is FYNNEI in the germline V gene. V shed 4 bases and J 2 bases; nucleotides not matched to a gene: 7. The CDR3 sequence is 15 residues long. CDR3 sequence reads: CASSGLRGDPYEQYF. The CDR3 DNA reads TGTGCCAGCAGTGGCCTGCGGGGGGACCCCTACGAGCAGTACTTC.

This clonotype came up many times. The rearrangement uses TRBV7-9 and TRBJ2-5, with TRBD1 matching over 8 bases. The V gene end was trimmed by 8 bases and the J gene end by 2 bases; junction bases not matched to a gene: 4. Germline assignment: CDR1 SEHNR and CDR2 FQNEAQ (reference sequence). This CDR3 has 13 residues. The CDR3 DNA sequence: TGTGCCAGCTTCGGACAGGGTCAAGAGACCCAGTACTTC. This translates into CASFGQGQETQYF.

Many counts were recorded for this clonotype. V and J are TRBV5-5 and TRBJ2-3, with TRBD1 matching over 7 bases. The CDR3 is 16 residues long. With 3 bases clipped from V and 0 bases from J, the junction kept 7 bases outside the gene matches. The germline V gene has CDR1 SGHKS and CDR2 YYEKEE (reference sequence). DNA for the CDR3: TGTGCCAGCAGCTGGGCCCGGGACAGCAGCACAGATACGCAGTATTTT. Translation: CASSWARDSSTDTQYF.